This T cell receptor beta chain stems from a study of cytomegalovirus exposure and HLA in healthy donors. Study-wide results and limits: Another analysis was done later, and it associated around 15,000 TCR beta sequences with HLA alleles at 0.05 false discovery rate.

Trimming took off 0 bases at V and 5 bases at J, with 15 bases between the two ends. CDR3 length: 16 amino acids. Germline V gene data show CDR1 as SGDLS and CDR2 as YYNGEE. Regarding this clone: As yet, its antigen is unknown.

PCR amplification relied on 60 Vbeta primers (plus 13 Jbeta primers). Using immunoSEQ multiplex PCR, the repertoire was profiled, and TCRdb retains in-frame clones only, with some absent. The table has about 130,000 clones, around four fifths seen once. The sequence was obtained from a human donor in good health. V gene TRBV9 combines with J gene TRBJ2-1, with D possibly being TRBD2 (7 bases). Source material: PBMCs. The CDR3 coding sequence is TGTGCCAGCAGCGTAGTACCGGGGGGCCAAAACAATGAGCAGTTCTTC. Encoded protein: CASSVVPGGQNNEQFF.